Below are 6 T cell receptor beta chains sequenced from a single sample in a study of cytomegalovirus exposure and HLA in healthy donors. PCR used 60 Vbeta primers and 13 Jbeta primers. Clones were sequenced by immunoSEQ multiplex PCR, and TCRdb holds only the in-frame ones, with some missing. The sample lists approximately 150,000 clones; approximately 9% were seen once. The sample consisted of PBMCs. The receptors stem from a male donor in good health and CMV-seronegative.

J is TRBJ2-6 and V is TRBV29-1; weak D call: TRBD1 (6 bases). V was clipped by 3 bases and J by 0 bases, with 9 bases between them. The germline gives CDR1 SQVTM, CDR2 ANQGSEA. CDR3 length: 15 residues. The CDR3 loop reads CSVDDRRSGANVLTF. DNA for the CDR3: TGCAGCGTTGACGACAGGCGCTCTGGGGCCAACGTCCTGACTTTC.

This clone was seen more than once but under ten times. The V and J genes are TRBV6-1 and TRBJ1-5, with D maybe TRBD1 (6 bases). CDR3 length equals 14 residues. V was clipped by 6 bases and J by 6 bases, with 15 bases between them. In germline, CDR1 is MNHNS, CDR2 SASEGT. The CDR3 region is CASRGDMNTQPQHF. The CDR3 DNA is TGTGCCAGCAGGGGGGACATGAATACTCAGCCCCAGCATTTT.

V usage is TRBV5-6 and J usage is TRBJ1-3, with TRBD1 matching 10 bases. This CDR3 spans 17 amino acids. The ends lost 2 bases at V and 3 bases at J; junction bases unmatched: 8. Germline CDR1 is SGHDT and CDR2 is YYEEEE. The CDR3 reads CASSLMGQGRCGNTIYF. CDR3 DNA: TGTGCCAGCAGCTTAATGGGACAGGGGCGATGTGGAAACACCATATATTTT.

The V call is TRBV7-3, the J call TRBJ1-1; D uncertain. Germline V gene sequence: CDR1 SGHTA, CDR2 FQGTGA. The CDR3 sequence is 13 residues long. V lost 4 bases to trimming and J lost 4 bases, with 10 bases between them. CDR3 sequence reads: CASSSGLSTEAFF. CDR3 in DNA: TGTGCCAGCAGCTCAGGTCTTAGCACTGAAGCTTTCTTT.

CDR3: CASSQGQGNSGANVLTF. CDR3 DNA sequence: TGCGCCAGCAGCCAAGGACAGGGGAATTCTGGGGCCAACGTCCTGACTTTC. The rearrangement joins TRBV4-3 to TRBJ2-6, with 8 bases matching TRBD1. This CDR3 contains 17 residues. From germline, CDR1 is LGHNA and CDR2 YSLEER. J gave up 1 base and V 1 base, and 3 bases lay outside the gene matches.

The V gene is TRBV4-2, the J gene TRBJ2-3; 7 nucleotides align to TRBD2. The V segment lost 3 bases and the J segment 2 bases; nucleotides outside the gene matches: 5. Germline V gene sequence: CDR1 LGHNA, CDR2 YNFKEQ. The CDR3 has 15 residues. In nucleotides, the CDR3 is TGTGCCAGCAGCCATGGTGGGGGGGTCACAGATACGCAGTATTTT. Its protein product is CASSHGGGVTDTQYF.